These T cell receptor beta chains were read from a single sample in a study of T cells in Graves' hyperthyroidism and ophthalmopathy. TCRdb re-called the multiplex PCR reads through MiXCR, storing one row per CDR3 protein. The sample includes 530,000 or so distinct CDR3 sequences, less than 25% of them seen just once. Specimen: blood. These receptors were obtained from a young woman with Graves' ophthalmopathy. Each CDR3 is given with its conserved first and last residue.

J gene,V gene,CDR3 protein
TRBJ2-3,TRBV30,CAWSFGLPSADTQYF
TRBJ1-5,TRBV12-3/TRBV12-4,CASRRTGRRNQPQHF
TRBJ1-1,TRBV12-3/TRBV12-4,CASTQTRTNTEAFF
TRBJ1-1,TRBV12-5,CASGLYRLGGGEAFF
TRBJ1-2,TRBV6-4,CASSRSAEQGYIYGYTF
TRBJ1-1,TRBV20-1,CSARPTTGNTEAFF
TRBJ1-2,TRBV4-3,CASSQDLTGSYGYTF
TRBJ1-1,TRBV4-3,CASSLTQGTLMNTEAFF
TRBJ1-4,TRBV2,CAGWTAVLEKLFF
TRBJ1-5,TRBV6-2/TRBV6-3,CASSADRARDSNQPQHF
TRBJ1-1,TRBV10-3,CAISVDRANTEAFF
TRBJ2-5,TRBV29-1,CSVDSLQETQYF
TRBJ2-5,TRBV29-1,CSVSLGETQYF
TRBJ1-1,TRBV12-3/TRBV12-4,CASSLLGHLEAFF
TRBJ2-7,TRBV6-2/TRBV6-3,CASSSDSGTYEQYF
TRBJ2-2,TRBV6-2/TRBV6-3,CASSYSLMPQGTKDTVELFF
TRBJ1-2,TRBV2,CASRGDNNYGYTF
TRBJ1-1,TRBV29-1,CSVDGPANTEAFF
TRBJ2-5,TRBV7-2,CASSVSGGAKTQYF
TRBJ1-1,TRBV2,CASRGDRGSNTEAFF
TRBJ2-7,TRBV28,CASSLPGLYEQYF
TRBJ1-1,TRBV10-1,CASSEHRNTEAFF
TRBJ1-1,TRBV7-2,CASSSRGKTGTEAFF
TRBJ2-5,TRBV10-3,CATMDRGTEETQYF
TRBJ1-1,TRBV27,CASSPTGTPTEAFF
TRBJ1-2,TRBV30,CAWSVSGNYGYTF
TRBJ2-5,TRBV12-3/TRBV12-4,CASSLGESETQYF
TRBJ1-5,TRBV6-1,CASSLEYSNQPQHF
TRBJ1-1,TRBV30,CAWSLDQNTEAFF
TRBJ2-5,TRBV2,CASSVSPGTGSWGRQETQYF
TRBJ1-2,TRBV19,CASRRTANYGYTF
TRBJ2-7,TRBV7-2,CASRSTGVYEQYF
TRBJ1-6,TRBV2,CASNPGQRNSPLHF
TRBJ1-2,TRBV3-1,CASSRLLNYGYTF
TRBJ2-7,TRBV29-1,CSVEDDRDREYF
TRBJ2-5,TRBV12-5,CASAPPGIFAQETQYF
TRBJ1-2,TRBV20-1,CSAREGGRDYGYTF
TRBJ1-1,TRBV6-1,CASSEMGQGMNTEAFF
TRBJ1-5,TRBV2,CASRLQGPPNQPQHF
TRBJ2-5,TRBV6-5,CASRTGSGTGYQETQYF
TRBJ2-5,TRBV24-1,CATSEGLLYQETQYF
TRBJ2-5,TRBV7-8,CASSLSPGLTSETQYF
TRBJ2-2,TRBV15,CATSGGLAGGLTGELFF
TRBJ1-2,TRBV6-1,CASSEALPARGYTF
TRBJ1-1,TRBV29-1,CSVEIEAGSEAFF
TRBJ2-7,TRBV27,CASSTRLGLGSEQYF
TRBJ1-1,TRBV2,CASSEIWGDPAFF
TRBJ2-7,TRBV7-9,CASSLGGLGTYEQYF